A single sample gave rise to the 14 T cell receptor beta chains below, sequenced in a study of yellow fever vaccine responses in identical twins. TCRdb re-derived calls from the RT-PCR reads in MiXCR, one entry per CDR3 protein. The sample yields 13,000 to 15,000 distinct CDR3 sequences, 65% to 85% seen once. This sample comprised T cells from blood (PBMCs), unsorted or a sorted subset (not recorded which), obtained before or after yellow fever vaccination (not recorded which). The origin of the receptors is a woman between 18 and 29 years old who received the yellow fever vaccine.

The CDR3 sequence: CSVEDRADGYTF. CDR3 sequence (DNA): TGCAGCGTTGAAGATCGGGCGGATGGCTACACCTTC. This chain uses TRBV29-1 with TRBJ1-2; D call uncertain. The CDR3 totals 12 residues. V was clipped by 0 bases and J by 6 bases, with 8 bases between them. Germline lookup yields CDR1 SQVTM and CDR2 ANQGSEA.

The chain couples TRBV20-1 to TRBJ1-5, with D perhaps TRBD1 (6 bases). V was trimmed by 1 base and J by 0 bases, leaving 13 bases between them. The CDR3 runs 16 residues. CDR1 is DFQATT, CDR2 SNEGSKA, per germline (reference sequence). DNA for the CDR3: TGCAGTGCTAGAGGAGGGGGGCCCTATAGCAATCAGCCCCAGCATTTT. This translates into CSARGGGPYSNQPQHF.

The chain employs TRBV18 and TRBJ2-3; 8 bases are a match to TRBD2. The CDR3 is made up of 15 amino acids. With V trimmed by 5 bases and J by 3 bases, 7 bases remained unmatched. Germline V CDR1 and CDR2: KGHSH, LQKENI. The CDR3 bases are TGTGCCAGCTCAACCCCCGGGACTAGTACAGATACGCAGTATTTT. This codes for CASSTPGTSTDTQYF.

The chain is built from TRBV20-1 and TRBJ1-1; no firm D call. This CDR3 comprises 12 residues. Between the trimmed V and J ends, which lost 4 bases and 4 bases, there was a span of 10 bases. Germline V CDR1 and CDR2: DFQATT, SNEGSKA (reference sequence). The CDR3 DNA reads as TGCAGTGCTACCAACCGTGGCACTGAAGCTTTCTTT. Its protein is CSATNRGTEAFF.

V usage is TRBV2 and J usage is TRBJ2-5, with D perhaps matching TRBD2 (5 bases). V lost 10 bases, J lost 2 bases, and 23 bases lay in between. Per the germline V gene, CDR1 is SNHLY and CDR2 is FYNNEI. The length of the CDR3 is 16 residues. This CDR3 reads CATWEMRVHPQETQYF. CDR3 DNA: TGTGCCACATGGGAGATGAGGGTCCACCCTCAAGAGACCCAGTACTTC.

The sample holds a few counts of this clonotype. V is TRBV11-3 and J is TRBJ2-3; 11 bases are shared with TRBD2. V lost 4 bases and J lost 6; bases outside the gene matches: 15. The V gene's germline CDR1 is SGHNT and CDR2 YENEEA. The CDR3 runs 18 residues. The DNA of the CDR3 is TGTGCCAGCAGCTCGTCTCCGGGACTAGCGGACAAGCGGGATACGCAGTATTTT. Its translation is CASSSSPGLADKRDTQYF.

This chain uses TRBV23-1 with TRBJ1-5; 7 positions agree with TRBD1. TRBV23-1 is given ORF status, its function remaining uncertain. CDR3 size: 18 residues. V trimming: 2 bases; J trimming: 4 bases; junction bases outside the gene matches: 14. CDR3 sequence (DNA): TGCGCCAGCAGTCAAGGGGACAGCTTAGCCACTTCTAATCAGCCCCAGCATTTT. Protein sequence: CASSQGDSLATSNQPQHF.

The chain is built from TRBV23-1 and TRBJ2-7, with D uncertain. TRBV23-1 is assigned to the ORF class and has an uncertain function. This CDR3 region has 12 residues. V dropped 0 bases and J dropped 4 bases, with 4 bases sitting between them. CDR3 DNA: TGCGCCAGCAGTCAATCGTTTTACGAGCAGTACGTC. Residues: CASSQSFYEQYV.

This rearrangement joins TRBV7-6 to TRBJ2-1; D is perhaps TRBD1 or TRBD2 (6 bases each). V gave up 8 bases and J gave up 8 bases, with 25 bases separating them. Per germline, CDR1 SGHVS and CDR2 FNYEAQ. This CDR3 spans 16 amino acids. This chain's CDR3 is CASGGLRGPVGDEQFF. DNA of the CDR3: TGTGCCAGCGGCGGTCTCCGGGGGCCGGTTGGTGATGAGCAGTTCTTC.

The CDR3 region has the DNA TGTGCCAGCAGTTTAGGTGGGGGGCAAGAGACCCAGTACTTC. It codes for CASSLGGGQETQYF. J is TRBJ2-5 and V is TRBV12-3 or TRBV12-4; maybe TRBD2 (6 bases). V lost 1 base to trimming and J lost 2 bases, with 8 bases between them. The length of the CDR3 is 14 residues.

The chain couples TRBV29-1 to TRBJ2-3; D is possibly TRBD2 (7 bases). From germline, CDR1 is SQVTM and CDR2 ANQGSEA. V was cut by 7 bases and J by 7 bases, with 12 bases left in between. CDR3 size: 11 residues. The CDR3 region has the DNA TGCAGCGGGGGGGGGCGCTATACGCAGTATTTT. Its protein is CSGGGRYTQYF.

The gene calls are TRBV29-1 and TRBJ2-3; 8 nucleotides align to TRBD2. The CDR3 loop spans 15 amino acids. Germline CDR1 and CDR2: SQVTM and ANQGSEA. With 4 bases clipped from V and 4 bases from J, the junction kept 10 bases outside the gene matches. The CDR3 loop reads CSVGHLAGGSDTQYF. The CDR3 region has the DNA TGCAGCGTTGGTCACTTGGCGGGAGGTTCAGATACGCAGTATTTT.

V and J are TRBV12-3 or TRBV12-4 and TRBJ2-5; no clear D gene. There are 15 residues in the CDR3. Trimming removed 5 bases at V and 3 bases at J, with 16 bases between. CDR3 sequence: CASSPPPATKETQYF. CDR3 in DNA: TGTGCCAGCAGTCCTCCCCCAGCGACCAAAGAGACCCAGTACTTC.

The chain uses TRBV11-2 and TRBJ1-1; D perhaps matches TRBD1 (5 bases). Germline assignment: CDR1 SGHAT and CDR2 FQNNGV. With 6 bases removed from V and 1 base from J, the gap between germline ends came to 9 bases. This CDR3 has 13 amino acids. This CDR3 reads CASRLDRNTEAFF. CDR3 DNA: TGTGCCAGCAGACTCGACAGGAACACTGAAGCTTTCTTT.